Listed below are T cell receptor beta chains from one sample, sequenced in a study of technical replicates of blood from a few donors. Data came from immunoSEQ multiplex PCR; TCRdb stores just in-frame clones and leaves some out. Altogether approximately 74,000 clones are present, over 75% being singletons, with the ten largest covering approximately 4.6%. Sequencing was performed on PBMCs. These receptors originate from a human donor in good health. Some clones in this sample may be carry-over from other donors' samples. Both conserved end residues are part of each CDR3. A D gene is named only where the DNA matches it firmly. Rows give clone size only sometimes, using once, few, many, or a class for an expanded clone.

clone_size,j_call,d_call,v_call,cdr3_length,cdr3_nt,cdr3_aa
NA,TRBJ2-4,NA,TRBV2,15,TGTGCCAGCAGACAGGAGCTCGGATCCAAAAACATTCAGTACTTC,CASRQELGSKNIQYF
NA,TRBJ2-7,NA,TRBV4-3,16,TGCGCCAGCAGCCAAGACTACCTTATTGACAGCTACGAGCAGTACTTC,CASSQDYLIDSYEQYF
NA,TRBJ2-1,NA,TRBV11-3,13,TGTGCCAGCGGGCAGGGAAGTTTCGGTGAGCAGTTCTTC,CASGQGSFGEQFF
NA,TRBJ1-5,TRBD1,TRBV6-5,14,TGTGCCAGCAGTCACGGGACAGAAGGTCAGCCCCAGCATTTT,CASSHGTEGQPQHF
NA,TRBJ2-1,TRBD2,TRBV29-1,14,TGCAGCGTTGGCCTACCAGAAGCGGGGTCCGAGCAGTTCTTC,CSVGLPEAGSEQFF
NA,TRBJ2-3,TRBD2,TRBV7-8,14,TGTGCCAGCAGCGCCGGGGGGGCTATAGATACGCAGTATTTT,CASSAGGAIDTQYF
NA,TRBJ2-1,NA,TRBV19,14,TGTGCCAGTAGTCCCTGGGACAACTACAATGAGCAGTTCTTC,CASSPWDNYNEQFF
NA,TRBJ1-1,TRBD1,TRBV19,13,TGTGCCAGTAGTATAGAGAGGGGGCGCCAGGCTTTCTTT,CASSIERGRQAFF
NA,TRBJ2-7,TRBD1,TRBV11-1,13,TGTGCCAGCAGTAAGGGACAGACCTACGAGCAGTACTTC,CASSKGQTYEQYF
NA,TRBJ1-1,NA,TRBV9,14,TGTGCCAGCAGTCCGACACATAAAAACACTGAAGCTTTCTTT,CASSPTHKNTEAFF
NA,TRBJ1-1,NA,TRBV20-1,11,TGCAGTGCGAGACAGAACACTGAAGCTTTCTTT,CSARQNTEAFF
NA,TRBJ2-6,NA,TRBV11-3,13,TGTGCCATCGCGGGGAACGGGGCCAACGTCCTGACTTTC,CAIAGNGANVLTF
NA,TRBJ1-1,NA,TRBV5-5,13,TGTGCCAGCAGCTTGAGGCAGGGGCTGGAAGCTTTCTTT,CASSLRQGLEAFF
NA,TRBJ2-3,TRBD2,TRBV27,15,TGTGCCAGCAGGCGTCTAGCGGGAATCACAGATACGCAGTATTTT,CASRRLAGITDTQYF
NA,TRBJ2-7,NA,TRBV9,15,TGTGCCAGCAGCGTAGCAACAGGGAAAACGTACGAGCAGTACTTC,CASSVATGKTYEQYF
NA,TRBJ2-3,TRBD1,TRBV7-9,15,TGTGCCAGCAGCTCCGACAGGGGGCCGTACGATACGCAGTATTTT,CASSSDRGPYDTQYF
NA,TRBJ2-5,TRBD1,TRBV7-9,15,TGTGCCAGCAGCCAGCCCGGACAGGGGGTAGAGACCCAGTACTTC,CASSQPGQGVETQYF
NA,TRBJ2-5,TRBD2,TRBV2,15,TGTGCCAGCAGTGAAACTAGCGGGAGGGCAGAGACCCAGTACTTC,CASSETSGRAETQYF
NA,TRBJ2-7,NA,TRBV29-1,12,TGCAGCGTTGTCAGGGGCATCGACGAGCAGTACTTC,CSVVRGIDEQYF
NA,TRBJ2-1,TRBD2,TRBV4-1,18,TGCGCCAGCAGCCAAGATCCCCTGGGACTAGAGCTGGTCAATGAGCAGTTCTTC,CASSQDPLGLELVNEQFF
NA,TRBJ1-2,NA,TRBV7-9,14,TGTGCCAGCAGCCTTTCCCTTAGGGGAAATGGCTACACCTTC,CASSLSLRGNGYTF
NA,TRBJ2-7,TRBD2,TRBV4-3,17,TGCGCCAGCAGCCAAGGGTTTGCGGGGGGCGGCTCCTACGAGCAGTACTTC,CASSQGFAGGGSYEQYF
once,TRBJ1-2,NA,TRBV5-1,18,TGCGCCAGCAGCGGACTGACAACGGGCGGACAGCCAGGTTATGGCTACACCTTC,CASSGLTTGGQPGYGYTF
once,TRBJ2-2,NA,TRBV19,17,TGTGCCAGTAGTACGAGGCGGGGTGTGGGAAACACCGGGGAGCTGTTTTTT,CASSTRRGVGNTGELFF
NA,TRBJ2-7,TRBD1,TRBV18,12,TGTGCCAGCTCTCCTACAGGGGACGAGCAGTACTTC,CASSPTGDEQYF
NA,TRBJ1-5,NA,TRBV2,14,TGTGCCAGCAGTGATTCGGGGAGGGATCAGCCCCAGCATTTT,CASSDSGRDQPQHF
once,TRBJ1-2,TRBD1,TRBV5-4,15,TGTGCCAGCAGCTCAAGGCTACCGACAGGGAATGGCTACACCTTC,CASSSRLPTGNGYTF
NA,TRBJ1-4,TRBD1,TRBV7-3,18,TGTGCCAGCAGAGAAAAAGAGGACAGGGGGCCGGAGGCTGAAAAACTGTTTTTT,CASREKEDRGPEAEKLFF
NA,TRBJ1-1,NA,TRBV7-2,13,TGTGCCAGCAGTTGGGGCAGGAACACTGAAGCTTTCTTT,CASSWGRNTEAFF
NA,TRBJ1-5,TRBD1,TRBV6-1,16,TGTGCCAGCAGTGAAGCCCCTCAGGGGGCTCGTCAGCCCCAGCATTTT,CASSEAPQGARQPQHF
NA,TRBJ2-7,NA,TRBV7-7,13,TGTGCCAGCAGCTTAGCGCAAGGGGACGAGCAGTACTTC,CASSLAQGDEQYF
NA,TRBJ2-1,TRBD2,TRBV5-4,16,TGTGCCAGCAGCCCAGCGGGGGGGCGCGGGTACAATGAGCAGTTCTTC,CASSPAGGRGYNEQFF
NA,TRBJ2-3,TRBD2,TRBV6-1,15,TGTGCCAGCAGGCTAGCGGGGGGTTCGGCAGATACGCAGTATTTT,CASRLAGGSADTQYF
once,TRBJ2-4,NA,TRBV7-2,13,TGTGCCAGCAGCACAAGGACACAAAACATTCAGTACTTC,CASSTRTQNIQYF
NA,TRBJ2-1,TRBD1,TRBV29-1,12,TGCAGCGTTCGGACAGGGGGTAAAGAGCAGTTCTTC,CSVRTGGKEQFF
once,TRBJ2-1,TRBD2,TRBV4-2,15,TGTGCCAGCAGCAGCACGGGGACTAGGCTCAATGAGCAGTTCTTC,CASSSTGTRLNEQFF
NA,TRBJ2-5,TRBD1,TRBV28,12,TGTGCCAGCACCCGGACAGGGGCAACCTTTTACTTC,CASTRTGATFYF
NA,TRBJ1-2,NA,TRBV30,11,TGTGCCTGGAGTCGGAGACTTGGCTACACCTTC,CAWSRRLGYTF
NA,TRBJ1-4,NA,TRBV6-1,12,TGTGCCAGCAGAACAGACAGGGAAAAACTGTTTTTT,CASRTDREKLFF
once,TRBJ2-1,NA,TRBV5-6,13,TGTGCCAGCAGCCCGACAGAATACAATGAGCAGTTCTTC,CASSPTEYNEQFF
NA,TRBJ2-7,TRBD2,TRBV4-1,16,TGCGCCAGCAGCCAAGTACCTAGCGGGAGCCTCGGCGAGCAGTACTTC,CASSQVPSGSLGEQYF
NA,TRBJ1-6,TRBD1,TRBV19,13,TGTGCCAGTAGACCAGGGGGCTATTCACCCCTCCACTTT,CASRPGGYSPLHF
NA,TRBJ2-3,NA,TRBV30,12,TGTGCCTGGAGCGCTACTCTCCGAGGGCAGTATTTT,CAWSATLRGQYF
NA,TRBJ2-2,TRBD1,TRBV28,15,TGTGCCAGCAGTCTGACAGGGGGTTACACCGGGGAGCTGTTTTTT,CASSLTGGYTGELFF
NA,TRBJ1-1,TRBD1,TRBV5-1,15,TGCGCCAGCAGCTTGGTGGAGGACAGGGCCACTGAAGCTTTCTTT,CASSLVEDRATEAFF
NA,TRBJ2-7,TRBD1,TRBV12-5,13,TGTGCTAGTGGTTGGGGGACAGGGTTCGAGCAGTACTTC,CASGWGTGFEQYF
once,TRBJ1-1,NA,TRBV19,14,TGTGCCAGTACCATGAGGGGGATGAACACTGAAGCTTTCTTT,CASTMRGMNTEAFF
NA,TRBJ2-5,NA,TRBV11-2,15,TGTGCCAGCACCGCGTATGGGGGGGCAGGGGAGACCCAGTACTTC,CASTAYGGAGETQYF
once,TRBJ2-4,NA,TRBV13,14,TGTGCCAGCAGCCGGAGGACGGACCAAAACATTCAGTACTTC,CASSRRTDQNIQYF
NA,TRBJ2-5,NA,TRBV5-1,14,TGCGCCAGCAGCGCGGGACTGAGGCAAGAGACCCAGTACTTC,CASSAGLRQETQYF
NA,TRBJ2-2,TRBD1,TRBV11-2,16,TGTGCCAGCAGCTTAGGGGGGTCAGGGGGCACCGGGGAGCTGTTTTTT,CASSLGGSGGTGELFF
NA,TRBJ2-7,TRBD1,TRBV11-2,14,TGTGCCAGCAGCACACGGGACAGCACCTACGAGCAGTACTTC,CASSTRDSTYEQYF
NA,TRBJ2-3,TRBD2,TRBV9,15,TGTGCCAGCAGCGCCCCGGGAGGGAGCACAGATACGCAGTATTTT,CASSAPGGSTDTQYF
NA,TRBJ1-1,NA,TRBV23-1,14,TGCGCCAGCAGTCAATCCCCCCGACAGACTGAAGCTTTCTTT,CASSQSPRQTEAFF
NA,TRBJ2-3,NA,TRBV6-5,14,TGTGCCAGCAGTTACTCGCGCCCCACAGATACGCAGTATTTT,CASSYSRPTDTQYF
NA,TRBJ1-2,NA,TRBV30,12,TGTGCCTGGAGCCGCAGGGAAGAAGGCTACACCTTC,CAWSRREEGYTF
NA,TRBJ2-5,TRBD2,TRBV9,17,TGTGCCAGCAGCGCCGGGACTAGCGGGGGGGCCGTGGAGACCCAGTACTTC,CASSAGTSGGAVETQYF
NA,TRBJ2-1,NA,TRBV9,15,TGTGCCAGCAGCGTCCAACCACTAGCCCTCAATGAGCAGTTCTTC,CASSVQPLALNEQFF